This TCR beta chain was recovered during a study of cytomegalovirus exposure and HLA in healthy donors. As concerns this clone: Its antigen is unidentified.

Study observations and caveats: Reportedly, cytomegalovirus status was diagnosed with high sensitivity and specificity.

Primers included in the PCR were 60 Vbeta and 13 Jbeta primers. Clones were sequenced by immunoSEQ multiplex PCR, and TCRdb holds only the in-frame ones, with some missing. This table has a few hundred thousand clones, approximately 79% appearing once. The CDR3 is made up of 13 amino acids. Per germline, CDR1 SGHNT and CDR2 YENEEA. Trimming stripped 5 bases from V and 3 bases from J, with 10 bases between. The sample was PBMCs. The chain uses TRBV11-3 and TRBJ1-1, with TRBD1 as a possible D gene (6 bases). The TCR comes from a man younger than 30 in good health and CMV-seronegative. The CDR3 is CASSGTKDTEAFF. Here the CDR3 DNA reads TGTGCCAGCAGCGGGACAAAGGACACTGAAGCTTTCTTT. Based on the CDR3 plus reference TRBV11-3 and TRBJ1-1, the full variable domain is EAGVVQSPRYKIIEKKQPVAFWCNPISGHNTLYWYLQNLGQGPELLIRYENEEAVDDSQLPKDRFSAERLKGVDSTLKIQPAELGDSAVYLCASSGTKDTEAFFGQGTRLTVV.